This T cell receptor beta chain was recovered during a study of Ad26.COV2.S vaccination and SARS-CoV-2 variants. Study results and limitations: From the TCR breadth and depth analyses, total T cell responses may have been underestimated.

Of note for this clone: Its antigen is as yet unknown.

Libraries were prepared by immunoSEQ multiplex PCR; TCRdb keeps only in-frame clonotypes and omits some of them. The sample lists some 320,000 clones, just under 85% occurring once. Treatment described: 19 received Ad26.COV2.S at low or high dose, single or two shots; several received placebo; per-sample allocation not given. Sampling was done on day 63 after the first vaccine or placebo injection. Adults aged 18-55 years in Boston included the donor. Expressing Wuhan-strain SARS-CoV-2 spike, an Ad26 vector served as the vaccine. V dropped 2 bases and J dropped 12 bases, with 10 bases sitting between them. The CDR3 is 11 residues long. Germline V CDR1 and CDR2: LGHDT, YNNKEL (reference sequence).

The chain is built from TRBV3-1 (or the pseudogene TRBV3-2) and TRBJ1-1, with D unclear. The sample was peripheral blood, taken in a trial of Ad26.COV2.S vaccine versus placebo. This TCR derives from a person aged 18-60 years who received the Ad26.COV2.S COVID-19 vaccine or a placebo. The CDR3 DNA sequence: TGTGCCAGCAGCCAATGGGATGTGACTTTCTTT. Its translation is CASSQWDVTFF.